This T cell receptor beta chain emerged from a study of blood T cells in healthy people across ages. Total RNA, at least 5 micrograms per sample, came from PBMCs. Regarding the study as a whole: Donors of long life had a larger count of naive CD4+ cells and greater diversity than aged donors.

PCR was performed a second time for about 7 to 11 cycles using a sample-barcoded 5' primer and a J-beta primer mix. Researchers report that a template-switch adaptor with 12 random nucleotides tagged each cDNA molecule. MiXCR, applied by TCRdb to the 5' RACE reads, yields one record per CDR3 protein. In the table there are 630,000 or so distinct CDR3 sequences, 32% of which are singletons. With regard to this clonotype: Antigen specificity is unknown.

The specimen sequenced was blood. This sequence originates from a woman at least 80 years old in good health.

CDR3 in amino acids: CASSPHSTGPVGVGKNIQYF. The CDR3 nucleotides read TGTGCCAGCAGCCCTCACTCCACGGGGCCCGTCGGGGTTGGCAAAAACATTCAGTACTTC. The V call is TRBV14, the J call TRBJ2-4; D assignment may be TRBD1 or TRBD2 (5 bases each). Trimming pared 4 bases from V and 3 bases from J, leaving 28 bases between. Germline CDR1 and CDR2: SGHDN and FVKESK. This CDR3 comprises 20 residues.